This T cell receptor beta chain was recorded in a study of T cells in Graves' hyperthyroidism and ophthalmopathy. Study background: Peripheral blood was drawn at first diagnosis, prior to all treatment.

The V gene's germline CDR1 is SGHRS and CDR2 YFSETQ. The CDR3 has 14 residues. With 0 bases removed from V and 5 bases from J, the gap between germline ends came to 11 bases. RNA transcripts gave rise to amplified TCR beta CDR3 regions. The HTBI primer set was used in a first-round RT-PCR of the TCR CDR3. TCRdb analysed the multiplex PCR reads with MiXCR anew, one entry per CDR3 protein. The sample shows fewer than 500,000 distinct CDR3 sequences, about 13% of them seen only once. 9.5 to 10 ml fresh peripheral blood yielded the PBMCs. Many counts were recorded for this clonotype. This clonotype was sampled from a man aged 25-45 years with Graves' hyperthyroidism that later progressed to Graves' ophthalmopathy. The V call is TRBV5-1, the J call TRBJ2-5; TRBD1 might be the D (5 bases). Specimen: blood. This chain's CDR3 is CASSLAQGRETQYF. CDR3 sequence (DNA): TGCGCCAGCAGCTTGGCGCAGGGAAGGGAGACCCAGTACTTC.